This T cell receptor (beta chain) originates from a study of blood T cell repertoires in COVID-19. Study information: T cells, B-cell-depleted T cells, or PBMCs supplied cDNA or gDNA.

Profiled with immunoSEQ multiplex PCR; TCRdb holds only in-frame clones, not every one. Counted here are about 370,000 clones, 75% to 90% occurring once; the ten biggest clones make up more than 0.8%. Unmatched junction bases numbered 7, after V lost 3 bases and J lost 3 bases. The CDR3 sequence is 17 residues long. The germline CDR1 and CDR2 sequences are LGHNA and YNFKEQ. Enrollees, about 18 to 95 years old, lived in about two dozen US areas. Cohorts were assigned according to the clinical history that participants reported. The recovered donors of Cohort 3 showed two negative PCRs, clearance, or symptom resolution.

The sequencing sample was made of PBMCs or T cells enriched from blood (not recorded which). The receptor was derived from a man between 18 and 29 years old who had recovered from COVID-19. The gene calls are TRBV4-2 and TRBJ2-2, with 10 bases fitting TRBD2. DNA for the CDR3: TGTGCCAGCAGCCAGTCACTAGCGGGAATCGACACCGGGGAGCTGTTTTTT. Amino acids: CASSQSLAGIDTGELFF.